Below, 32 T cell receptor beta chains from the same sample are listed, as sequenced in a study of T cell responses to AZD1222 COVID-19 vaccine. The method was immunoSEQ multiplex PCR; TCRdb's version includes in-frame clones alone and lacks a portion of them. The sample records about 120,000 clones, approximately 90% being singletons. Sequences were derived from peripheral blood, sampled on day 0 of AZD1222 vaccination. The receptors here all came from an adult in good health.

The rearrangement links TRBV5-1 to TRBJ2-2, with 7 bases that match TRBD2. With 2 bases clipped from V and 1 base from J, the junction kept 11 bases outside the gene matches. This CDR3 is built from 18 residues. Germline loops: CDR1 SGHRS, CDR2 YFSETQ. In DNA form, the CDR3 reads TGCGCCAGCAGCTTTTCGCGGGGGAAGGCCGTGAACACCGGGGAGCTGTTTTTT. This translates into CASSFSRGKAVNTGELFF.

The chain employs TRBV7-9 and TRBJ1-2; 8 bases map to TRBD1. After removal of 5 bases from V and 8 bases from J, the junction contained 10 bases not matched to a gene. The V gene's germline CDR1 is SEHNR and CDR2 FQNEAQ (reference sequence). This CDR3 spans 14 amino acids. Written as DNA, the CDR3 is TGTGCCAGCAGCCGACGTCAGGGGGCGTTCGGCTACACCTTC. Translating gives CASSRRQGAFGYTF.

This rearrangement joins TRBV13 to TRBJ1-2; D ambiguous. Germline CDR1 is PRHDT and CDR2 is FYEKMQ (reference sequence). Between the trimmed V and J ends, which lost 0 bases and 4 bases, there was a span of 15 bases. The CDR3 extends over 16 amino acids. CDR3 amino acids: CASSLGRGRRSYGYTF. In nucleotides, the CDR3 is TGTGCCAGCAGCTTAGGTAGAGGCAGAAGAAGCTATGGCTACACCTTC.

The chain couples TRBV7-2 to TRBJ1-1; D remains ambiguous. Trimming took 5 bases from V and 5 from J, leaving 12 bases between them. The CDR3 loop spans 13 amino acids. The germline CDR1 and CDR2 sequences are SGHTA and FQGNSA. CDR3 loop: CASSPEVFTEAFF. The CDR3 nucleotides are TGTGCCAGCAGCCCCGAGGTATTTACTGAAGCTTTCTTT.

The V gene is TRBV6-5, the J gene TRBJ2-7, with a possible D match to TRBD2 (5 bases). Germline CDR1 and CDR2: MNHEY and SVGAGI. V dropped 2 bases and J dropped 2 bases, with 13 bases sitting between them. The length of the CDR3 is 15 residues. The CDR3 DNA is TGTGCCAGCAGTTACCCCCGGGATGCCACCTACGAGCAGTACTTC. It yields the protein CASSYPRDATYEQYF.

This clone was seen just once. The rearrangement joins TRBV7-8 to TRBJ1-2, with 9 bases that match TRBD1. CDR3 length: 16 residues. The V segment lost 4 bases and the J segment 2 bases; nucleotides outside the gene matches: 8. Germline assignment: CDR1 SGHVS and CDR2 FQNEAQ. The CDR3 region is CASSSQGQGKNYGYTF. For the CDR3, the DNA is TGTGCCAGCAGCTCCCAGGGACAGGGCAAGAACTATGGCTACACCTTC.

This clone was recorded only once. This rearrangement joins TRBV5-5 to TRBJ1-4; D is unclear. The CDR3 totals 12 residues. Germline V lookup: CDR1 SGHKS, CDR2 YYEKEE (reference sequence). V was shortened by 7 bases and J by 5 bases, with 9 bases between the two germline ends. CDR3 sequence: CASHLPNEKLFF. The CDR3 nucleotides are TGTGCCAGCCACCTCCCAAATGAAAAACTGTTTTTT.

This sequence joins TRBV27 and TRBJ2-7, with a weak D call TRBD1 (5 bases). Germline CDR1 MNHEY, CDR2 SMNVEV (reference sequence). The CDR3 extends over 13 amino acids. Trimming left V 3 bases short and J 3 bases short, with 9 bases between. For the CDR3, the DNA is TGTGCCAGCAGTTTCAGAAGGGGCTACGAGCAGTACTTC. Protein product: CASSFRRGYEQYF.

The chain couples TRBV7-9 to TRBJ1-1; D is possibly TRBD1 (5 bases). CDR3 length: 14 residues. The V gene lost 5 bases and the J gene lost 1 base, with 11 bases spanning the gap. Germline CDR1 reads SEHNR; CDR2 reads FQNEAQ (reference sequence). This chain's CDR3 is CASSPPTGNTEAFF. In nucleotides, the CDR3 is TGTGCCAGCAGCCCTCCCACAGGGAACACTGAAGCTTTCTTT.

This rearrangement joins TRBV3-1 (or the pseudogene TRBV3-2) to TRBJ2-3, with 9 bases matching TRBD2. The CDR3 loop spans 15 amino acids. Germline CDR1 and CDR2: LGHDT and YNNKEL (reference sequence). The J segment lost 1 base and the V segment lost 1 base, leaving 0 bases of the junction unmatched. The CDR3 DNA reads TGTGCCAGCAGCCAAGTAGCGGGGGGCACAGATACGCAGTATTTT. Translating gives CASSQVAGGTDTQYF.

The chain joins TRBV2 to TRBJ1-4, with 7 bases fitting TRBD1. Germline assignment: CDR1 SNHLY and CDR2 FYNNEI. This CDR3 is 14 amino acids long. J gave up 4 bases and V 8 bases, and 7 bases lay outside the gene matches. Here the CDR3 DNA reads TGTGCCAGCCTTGACAGGGCCTATAATGAAAAACTGTTTTTT. This encodes CASLDRAYNEKLFF.

The chain joins TRBV3-1 (or the pseudogene TRBV3-2) to TRBJ1-1; D is uncertain. Trimming cost V 0 bases and J 10 bases, with 9 bases left between them. There are 12 residues in the CDR3. Germline CDR1 LGHDT, CDR2 YNNKEL (reference sequence). This CDR3 reads CASSQDWLPAFF. CDR3 in DNA: TGTGCCAGCAGCCAAGATTGGCTCCCAGCTTTCTTT.

The chain has TRBV6-5 and TRBJ1-1, with TRBD1 matching over 7 bases. V gave up 4 bases and J gave up 3 bases; unmatched junction bases: 8. The CDR3 loop spans 15 amino acids. Germline CDR1 and CDR2: MNHEY and SVGAGI. CDR3 residues: CASSSLTGSDTEAFF. The CDR3 nucleotides are TGTGCCAGCAGTTCCTTGACAGGGAGCGACACTGAAGCTTTCTTT.

The gene calls are TRBV27 and TRBJ1-1, with D possibly TRBD1 on 6 matching bases. V gave up 6 bases and J gave up 4 bases, with 12 bases separating them. The CDR3 runs 13 residues. Germline values: CDR1 MNHEY, CDR2 SMNVEV (reference sequence). The CDR3 bases are TGTGCCAGCAGAAAAACAGGGCTCACTGAAGCTTTCTTT. This gives the protein CASRKTGLTEAFF.

This chain connects TRBV7-3 to TRBJ2-2; a weak D match, TRBD2 (5 bases). The CDR3 sequence is 15 residues long. Germline loops: CDR1 SGHTA, CDR2 FQGTGA. V dropped 3 bases and J dropped 2 bases, with 10 bases sitting between them. The CDR3, as DNA: TGTGCCAGCAGCTTTATACCGGGAAACACCGGGGAGCTGTTTTTT. Protein product: CASSFIPGNTGELFF. Drawing the rest from reference TRBV7-3 and TRBJ2-2, the complete variable domain is GAGVSQTPSNKVTEKGKYVELRCDPISGHTALYWYRQSLGQGPEFLIYFQGTGAADDSGLPNDRFFAVRPEGSVSTLKIQRTERGDSAVYLCASSFIPGNTGELFFGEGSRLTVL.

This clone was counted a single time. The gene calls are TRBV19 and TRBJ1-1; D is unresolved. V lost 5 bases, J lost 3 bases, and 4 bases lay in between. CDR1 and CDR2 from the germline V gene are LNHDA and SQIVND (reference sequence). The CDR3 runs 11 residues. CDR3 nucleotide sequence: TGTGCCAGTAGTGGGTACACTGAAGCTTTCTTT. This sequence encodes CASSGYTEAFF.

This chain connects TRBV20-1 to TRBJ2-7; D remains ambiguous. There are 10 residues in the CDR3. V shed 6 bases and J shed 3 bases, with 6 bases lying between them. From germline, CDR1 is DFQATT and CDR2 SNEGSKA (reference sequence). The CDR3 coding sequence is TGCAGTGCAGAGATCTACGAGCAGTACTTC. This translates into CSAEIYEQYF.

The gene calls are TRBV6-6 and TRBJ2-7; D is uncertain. This CDR3 comprises 13 residues. V was shortened by 6 bases and J by 0 bases, with 9 bases between the two germline ends. Germline CDR1 MNHNY, CDR2 SVGAGI (reference sequence). Here the CDR3 DNA reads TGTGCCAGCAGGACGAGTGACTCCTACGAGCAGTACTTC. This gives the protein CASRTSDSYEQYF.

J is TRBJ2-7 and V is TRBV3-1 (or the pseudogene TRBV3-2), with 7 bases lining up with TRBD2. The V gene's germline CDR1 is LGHDT and CDR2 YNNKEL (reference sequence). This CDR3 region has 16 residues. Trimming at V came to 1 base and at J to 3 bases, leaving 9 bases not matched to a gene. CDR3 in DNA: TGTGCCAGCAGCCAAGCGAGTCCTAGCGGCCTCTACGAGCAGTACTTC. This gives the protein CASSQASPSGLYEQYF.

The V gene is TRBV4-1, the J gene TRBJ1-4, with unresolved D. Between the trimmed V and J ends, which lost 4 bases and 3 bases, there was a span of 18 bases. The V gene's germline CDR1 is MGHRA and CDR2 YSYEKL. The CDR3 runs to 17 residues. The CDR3 bases are TGCGCCAGCAGCCCGTCGGGGAAGGGTGCGGCTAATGAAAAACTGTTTTTT. This encodes CASSPSGKGAANEKLFF.

This clone turned up a few times. V usage is TRBV15 and J usage is TRBJ1-4; D is ambiguous. Trimming left V 1 base short and J 8 bases short, with 8 bases between. Per the germline V gene, CDR1 is LNHNV and CDR2 is YYDKDF (reference sequence). The CDR3 runs to 13 residues. CDR3 nucleotide sequence: TGTGCCACCAGCAGAGTGACCTCCGAAAAACTGTTTTTT. Translated: CATSRVTSEKLFF.

This chain uses TRBV7-2 with TRBJ2-4; D not certain. Germline CDR1 is SGHTA and CDR2 is FQGNSA. Trimming pared 1 base from V and 0 bases from J, leaving 7 bases between. The CDR3 extends over 15 amino acids. The CDR3 loop reads CASSLGGAAKNIQYF. The CDR3 DNA reads TGTGCCAGCAGCTTAGGGGGTGCAGCCAAAAACATTCAGTACTTC.

The rearrangement links TRBV10-1 to TRBJ2-1; D unclear. The CDR3 runs 15 residues. V dropped 3 bases and J dropped 8 bases, with 17 bases sitting between them. CDR1 is WNHNN and CDR2 is SYGVQD in the germline V gene (reference sequence). This chain's CDR3 is CASSDGRLLTDEQFF. CDR3 in DNA: TGCGCCAGCAGTGACGGTAGATTGCTTACCGATGAGCAGTTCTTC.

Here the CDR3 DNA reads TGTGCCAGCGGAGGGGGCTATAATGAAAAACTGTTTTTT. Amino acids: CASGGGYNEKLFF. The chain has TRBV27 and TRBJ1-4; 7 bases map to TRBD1. CDR1 is MNHEY, CDR2 SMNVEV, per germline (reference sequence). With V trimmed by 8 bases and J by 4 bases, 4 bases remained unmatched. CDR3 length: 13 residues.

The chain has TRBV3-1 (or the pseudogene TRBV3-2) and TRBJ1-4, with a tentative D call TRBD1 (5 bases). Germline V gives CDR1 LGHDT, CDR2 YNNKEL (reference sequence). The CDR3 is 12 amino acids. V was shortened by 1 base and J by 8 bases, with 5 bases between the two germline ends. The CDR3 protein is CASSQAGEKLFF. The CDR3 coding sequence is TGTGCCAGCAGCCAAGCAGGGGAAAAACTGTTTTTT.

The CDR3 bases are TGCGCCAGCAGTCTGGTGTTGGCGGGAGTGAACACCGGGGAGCTGTTTTTT. This translates into CASSLVLAGVNTGELFF. The chain has TRBV4-1 and TRBJ2-2, with 7 bases that match TRBD2. The V gene end was trimmed by 6 bases and the J gene end by 1 base; junction bases not matched to a gene: 11. Germline CDR1 MGHRA, CDR2 YSYEKL. The CDR3 has 17 amino acids.

The rearrangement uses TRBV28 and TRBJ2-2; 10 bases line up with TRBD2. The germline V gene encodes CDR1 MDHEN and CDR2 SYDVKM. CDR3 length: 15 residues. With 3 bases clipped from V and 6 bases from J, the junction kept 4 bases outside the gene matches. The CDR3 loop reads CASSFLSGRPGELFF. CDR3 in DNA: TGTGCCAGCAGTTTTCTTAGCGGGAGGCCCGGGGAGCTGTTTTTT. The full variable domain, completed using reference TRBV28 and TRBJ2-2, is DVKVTQSSRYLVKRTGEKVFLECVQDMDHENMFWYRQDPGLGLRLIYFSYDVKMKEKGDIPEGYSVSREKKERFSLILESASTNQTSMYLCASSFLSGRPGELFFGEGSRLTVL.

The chain uses TRBV7-2 and TRBJ2-3; no definite D call. Germline values: CDR1 SGHTA, CDR2 FQGNSA. This CDR3 region has 14 residues. The germline V and J ends were trimmed by 6 bases and 1 base, with 11 bases remaining between them. The CDR3 protein is CASSPGRGTDTQYF. Here the CDR3 DNA reads TGTGCCAGCAGTCCGGGTCGGGGCACAGATACGCAGTATTTT.

DNA of the CDR3: TGTGCCACCACCGGCGAGGGACTAGCGGGACTCGAGCAGTACTTC. Translated, it gives CATTGEGLAGLEQYF. The J gene is TRBJ2-7, the V gene TRBV10-3; 13 nucleotides line up with TRBD2. The germline V gene has CDR1 ENHRY and CDR2 SYGVKD. The trim removed 10 bases at V and 6 bases at J, leaving 12 bases unmatched. CDR3 length equals 15 residues.

J is TRBJ1-1 and V is TRBV5-1, with 7 nucleotides matching TRBD1. The CDR3 is 14 residues long. Germline assignment: CDR1 SGHRS and CDR2 YFSETQ. With 5 bases clipped from V and 0 bases from J, the junction kept 4 bases outside the gene matches. The CDR3 DNA reads TGCGCCAGCAGACGAGGACAGGTGAACACTGAAGCTTTCTTT. This encodes CASRRGQVNTEAFF.

The chain carries TRBV5-5 and TRBJ1-1; 7 bases fit TRBD1. Unmatched junction bases numbered 5, after V lost 1 base and J lost 5 bases. This CDR3 is built from 14 residues. Per the germline V gene, CDR1 is SGHKS and CDR2 is YYEKEE (reference sequence). CDR3 amino acids: CASSLSSGGTEAFF. Here the CDR3 DNA reads TGTGCCAGCAGCTTGTCGTCAGGGGGAACTGAAGCTTTCTTT.

This chain uses TRBV15 with TRBJ2-3; D possibly corresponds to TRBD1 (6 bases). V was pared by 4 bases and J by 7 bases, with 15 bases between. Germline lookup yields CDR1 LNHNV and CDR2 YYDKDF (reference sequence). The CDR3 is 14 residues long. The CDR3 loop reads CATSTYDRRHTQYF. In DNA form, the CDR3 reads TGTGCCACCAGCACATACGACAGGAGACATACGCAGTATTTT.